These 12 T cell receptor beta chains share one sample of origin, sequenced in a study of blood T cells in healthy people across ages. With a J-beta primer mix and a sample-barcoded 5' primer, a second PCR ran 7 to 11 cycles. TCRdb itself ran the 5' RACE reads through MiXCR, one entry per CDR3 protein. This sample has about 730,000 distinct CDR3 sequences; about 42% occur once, and the top ten carry 20%. Material for sequencing was blood. The receptors were gathered from a woman aged 60 to 75 in good health.

This clonotype has only a few counts. The chain uses TRBV6-2 or TRBV6-3 and TRBJ2-7; a weak D match, TRBD1 (5 bases). The germline gives CDR1 MNHEY, CDR2 SVGEGT. The CDR3 is 17 residues long. Between the trimmed V and J ends, which lost 2 bases and 0 bases, there was a span of 17 bases. The CDR3 region has the DNA TGTGCCAGCAGTTACATGGACCCGGACGGACACTCCTACGAGCAGTACTTC. Its protein is CASSYMDPDGHSYEQYF.

V is TRBV20-1 and J is TRBJ2-1; 9 bases map to TRBD2. CDR3 length: 15 amino acids. Trimming cost V 4 bases and J 8 bases; bases outside gene matches: 12. From germline, CDR1 is DFQATT and CDR2 SNEGSKA (reference sequence). CDR3 nucleotide sequence: TGCAGTGCTAATAATTTGCCTAGCGGGGACCATGAGCAGTTCTTC. It specifies CSANNLPSGDHEQFF.

The genes are TRBV2 and TRBJ2-2, with 7 bases identical to TRBD1. CDR3 length: 14 amino acids. Losses at the gene ends were 6 bases for V and 7 bases for J; bases not matched to a gene: 8. Looked up from germline, CDR1 is SNHLY and CDR2 is FYNNEI. The CDR3 is CASRGQVLYGELFF. CDR3 in DNA: TGTGCCAGCAGAGGACAGGTCCTGTACGGGGAGCTGTTTTTT.

The V and J genes are TRBV20-1 and TRBJ2-7, with TRBD2 matching 11 bases. Germline V gives CDR1 DFQATT, CDR2 SNEGSKA (reference sequence). The J segment lost 2 bases and the V segment lost 3 bases, leaving 3 bases of the junction unmatched. The CDR3 sequence is 14 residues long. The CDR3 sequence: CSASPSGRTYEQYF. CDR3 sequence (DNA): TGCAGTGCTAGCCCTAGCGGGAGGACCTACGAGCAGTACTTC.

This clonotype was seen only once. The conserved phenylalanine or tryptophan normally closing the CDR3 is absent here, so this likely arose from a read error. The V gene is TRBV4-3, the J gene TRBJ2-5; possibly TRBD2 for D (5 bases). Matching the DNA end better, TRBJ2-7 makes the J call doubtful. Germline V lookup: CDR1 LGHNA, CDR2 YSLEER. This CDR3 has 14 amino acids. The CDR3 reads CASSPRWELAEQYL. DNA for the CDR3: TGCGCCAGCAGCCCGAGGTGGGAGTTGGCCGAGCAGTACCTC.

This clonotype was found once. V and J are TRBV9 and TRBJ2-5; weak D call: TRBD1 (5 bases). Germline CDR1 SGDLS, CDR2 YYNGEE. The CDR3 contains 15 residues. V dropped 4 bases and J dropped 0 bases, with 13 bases sitting between them. CDR3: CASSLPGQYQETQYF. In DNA form, the CDR3 reads TGTGCCAGCAGCCTCCCAGGGCAGTACCAAGAGACCCAGTACTTC.

Regarding this clonotype: A read error may explain this, as a much larger clone is one base away. This sequence joins TRBV15 and TRBJ2-1; 8 bases match TRBD2. This CDR3 is 14 amino acids long. CDR1 and CDR2 from the germline V gene are LNHNV and YYDKDF (reference sequence). Trimming cost V 5 bases and J 13 bases; bases outside gene matches: 13. The CDR3 loop reads CATSLRGGMETQFF. In DNA, the CDR3 is TGTGCCACCAGCCTTCGGGGGGGCATGGAGACCCAGTTCTTC.

This clonotype was detected only a few times. The chain couples TRBV5-1 to TRBJ1-2, with D unclear. CDR1 is SGHRS, CDR2 YFSETQ, per germline. The CDR3 totals 16 residues. The V end was cut by 0 bases, the J end by 8 bases, with 20 bases between. DNA for the CDR3: TGCGCCAGCAGCTTGGCCCTGGAGACGGCCTCGGGAGGCTACACCTTC. Protein: CASSLALETASGGYTF. The variable domain in full, with the rest retrieved from reference TRBV5-1 and TRBJ1-2, is KAGVTQTPRYLIKTRGQQVTLSCSPISGHRSVSWYQQTPGQGLQFLFEYFSETQRNKGNFPGRFSGRQFSNSRSEMNVSTLELGDSALYLCASSLALETASGGYTFGSGTRLTVV.

The chain links TRBV5-1 to TRBJ2-1; 12 bases fit TRBD1. V dropped 5 bases and J dropped 8; count of bases not matched to a gene: 11. This CDR3 contains 16 residues. Germline lookup yields CDR1 SGHRS and CDR2 YFSETQ. CDR3 loop: CASSFLSGTGGDEQFF. The CDR3 region has the DNA TGCGCCAGCAGTTTCCTTTCCGGGACAGGGGGCGATGAGCAGTTCTTC. Full variable domain (missing parts from reference TRBV5-1 and TRBJ2-1): KAGVTQTPRYLIKTRGQQVTLSCSPISGHRSVSWYQQTPGQGLQFLFEYFSETQRNKGNFPGRFSGRQFSNSRSEMNVSTLELGDSALYLCASSFLSGTGGDEQFFGPGTRLTVL.

This clonotype was observed a few times. The J gene is TRBJ2-3, the V gene TRBV4-3; a possible D gene is TRBD1 (5 bases). V gave up 0 bases and J gave up 7 bases, with 20 bases separating them. CDR3 length equals 17 residues. Germline values: CDR1 LGHNA, CDR2 YSLEER. The CDR3 sequence is CASSQDGFTGGAYTQYF. The CDR3 nucleotides read TGCGCCAGCAGCCAAGATGGGTTCACAGGCGGTGCATATACGCAGTATTTT.

Notes on this clonotype: A junction boundary mismatches the germline segment, possibly from a read error. The gene calls are TRBV7-2 and TRBJ2-7; unclear D gene. CDR3 length equals 12 residues. The V gene's germline CDR1 is SGHTA and CDR2 FQGNSA. The CDR3 DNA sequence: TGTGCCAACAGCTCCTCGCCCTACGAGCAGTACTTC. This translates into CANSSSPYEQYF. Together with reference TRBV7-2 and TRBJ2-7, the CDR3 gives the full variable domain: GAGVSQSPSNKVTEKGKDVELRCDPISGHTALYWYRQSLGQGLEFLIYFQGNSAPDKSGLPSDRFSAERTGGSVSTLTIQRTQQEDSAVYLCANSSSPYEQYFGPGTRLTVT.

The chain joins TRBV7-2 to TRBJ2-1, with TRBD2 identical over 11 bases. Trimming removed 5 bases from V and 10 bases from J; junction bases left unmatched: 10. This CDR3 has 15 amino acids. From germline, CDR1 is SGHTA and CDR2 FQGNSA. CDR3 bases: TGTGCCAGCAGCGCCGGGACTAGCGGCTCTACGGAGCAGTTCTTC. Its translation is CASSAGTSGSTEQFF.